This TCR beta chain derives from a study of cytomegalovirus exposure and HLA in healthy donors. Whole-study context: It was reported in a later analysis that the 100 to 150 validation repertoires used the same platform as the approximately 690 first-cohort repertoires. Study-level findings and limits: Investigators reported about 160 TCR beta chains as tied to cytomegalovirus.

Details on this clone: Its antigen remains unidentified.

Between the trimmed V and J ends, which lost 11 bases and 0 bases, there was a span of 13 bases. Germline V gene lookup returns CDR1 LNHDA and CDR2 SQIVND (reference sequence). This CDR3 has 13 residues. The protocol was immunoSEQ multiplex PCR, while the TCRdb copy is restricted to in-frame clones and leaves out a portion. This sample has under 200,000 clones; about 86% occur once, and the top ten carry 2% to 2.5%. Sequenced sample: PBMCs. This receptor was obtained from a woman younger than 35 in good health and CMV-seronegative. The gene calls are TRBV19 and TRBJ1-1; D is possibly TRBD1 (6 bases). CDR3: CAAGAALNTEAFF. The CDR3 region has the DNA TGTGCCGCAGGGGCCGCCTTGAACACTGAAGCTTTCTTT.